These T cell receptor beta chains were read from a single sample in a study of CD8 T cells in ankylosing spondylitis. Via MiXCR, TCRdb re-called the 5' RACE reads, giving one row per CDR3 protein. There are 75,000 to 95,000 distinct CDR3 sequences in the sample; just under 9% occur only once, and around 30% lies in the top ten. The material sequenced was blood, either unsorted or a sorted T cell fraction (not recorded which). The receptors come from a male donor with ankylosing spondylitis. Both conserved end residues are part of each CDR3. Fields, in order: clone size, J gene, D gene, V gene, CDR3 protein, CDR3 DNA. The D gene is left open where the match is weak. Size is omitted from some rows. Given values are once, few, many or a class for expanded clones.

NA	TRBJ1-1	TRBD1	TRBV9	CASSPTQGAERTEAFF	TGTGCCAGCAGCCCAACCCAGGGGGCCGAACGGACTGAAGCTTTCTTT
many	TRBJ2-2	NA	TRBV27	CASSTSEQVSSGELFF	TGTGCCAGCAGTACCTCCGAGCAGGTCTCTTCCGGGGAGCTGTTTTTT
NA	TRBJ1-2	NA	TRBV27	CASSLRFNYGYTF	TGTGCCAGCAGTTTACGGTTTAACTATGGCTACACCTTC
NA	TRBJ2-7	NA	TRBV9	CASSSPPFYEQYF	TGTGCCAGCAGCTCCCCCCCCTTCTACGAGCAGTACTTC
NA	TRBJ2-5	NA	TRBV10-1	CASSDVGKTQYF	TGCGCCAGCAGTGATGTTGGGAAGACCCAGTACTTC
NA	TRBJ2-1	TRBD2	TRBV11-3	CASAAGGRYNEQFF	TGTGCCAGCGCAGCGGGAGGCCGGTACAATGAGCAGTTCTTC
many	TRBJ2-5	NA	TRBV10-2	CASSVASDSRKETQYF	TGCGCCAGCAGTGTCGCGTCGGACAGTAGAAAAGAGACCCAGTACTTC
many	TRBJ2-2	TRBD1	TRBV5-1	CASSRTGSTGELFF	TGCGCCAGCAGTCGGACAGGTTCCACCGGGGAGCTGTTTTTT
NA	TRBJ2-7	TRBD2	TRBV6-4	CASSLLAGVDEQYF	TGTGCCAGCAGTCTACTAGCGGGAGTGGACGAGCAGTACTTC
few	TRBJ2-3	NA	TRBV10-2	CASPPLGHLDGNTQYF	TGCGCCAGCCCCCCTTTGGGACATCTAGACGGGAATACGCAGTATTTT
many	TRBJ2-7	NA	TRBV11-2	CASSFGIWSYEQYF	TGTGCCAGCAGCTTCGGAATCTGGTCCTACGAGCAGTACTTC
few	TRBJ2-3	TRBD2	TRBV7-2	CASSWGLAGGGTDTQYF	TGTGCCAGCAGCTGGGGACTAGCGGGAGGGGGGACAGATACGCAGTATTTT
NA	TRBJ2-5	TRBD1	TRBV5-1	CASSLGRQGTTLSYF	TGCGCCAGCAGCTTGGGCAGACAGGGGACGACATTATCTTACTTC
few	TRBJ2-1	NA	TRBV10-1	CASSESTSYNEQFF	TGCGCCAGCAGTGAGTCGACCTCCTACAATGAGCAGTTCTTC
NA	TRBJ2-1	NA	TRBV15	CATSSALGGEQFF	TGTGCCACCAGCAGCGCCCTAGGAGGCGAGCAGTTCTTC
many	TRBJ1-2	NA	TRBV12-3/TRBV12-4	CASSWGSGYGYTF	TGTGCCAGCAGTTGGGGGTCTGGCTATGGCTACACCTTC
NA	TRBJ1-2	NA	TRBV2	CASRTGIQANYGYTF	TGTGCCAGCAGAACAGGGATCCAAGCTAACTATGGCTACACCTTC
NA	TRBJ1-1	TRBD1	TRBV29-1	CSGRGDTMNTEAFF	TGCAGCGGCAGGGGGGACACGATGAACACTGAAGCTTTCTTT
many	TRBJ2-1	NA	TRBV6-1	CASSPYDTVNNEQFF	TGTGCCAGCAGTCCCTACGACACCGTTAACAATGAGCAGTTCTTC
many	TRBJ2-1	NA	TRBV29-1	CSVVYVYNEQFF	TGCAGCGTTGTGTACGTCTACAATGAGCAGTTCTTC
many	TRBJ2-1	NA	TRBV7-9	CASRPPGPEFF	TGTGCCAGCAGGCCCCCGGGACCGGAGTTCTTC
NA	TRBJ2-1	NA	TRBV12-3/TRBV12-4	CASWVGRSYNEQFF	TGTGCCAGTTGGGTTGGACGATCCTACAATGAGCAGTTCTTC
many	TRBJ2-1	NA	TRBV7-9	CASSFRIDEQFF	TGTGCCAGCAGCTTTCGGATCGATGAGCAGTTCTTC
many	TRBJ2-2	TRBD2	TRBV6-2/TRBV6-3	CASRFSGSPGELFF	TGTGCCAGCAGATTTAGCGGGAGTCCCGGGGAGCTGTTTTTT
few	TRBJ1-2	NA	TRBV24-1	CATSDFLAATIDGYTF	TGTGCCACCAGTGATTTTCTGGCCGCGACTATAGATGGCTACACCTTC
NA	TRBJ2-3	TRBD1	TRBV7-9	CASSPGGHTQYF	TGTGCCAGCAGCCCAGGGGGTCATACGCAGTATTTT
many	TRBJ2-2	NA	TRBV6-4	CASSDSIAGSGELFF	TGTGCCAGCAGTGACTCGATAGCAGGGTCCGGGGAGCTGTTTTTT
many	TRBJ1-3	TRBD1	TRBV6-5	CASSYTGGSGNTIYF	TGTGCCAGCAGTTACACAGGGGGCTCTGGAAACACCATATATTTT
few	TRBJ2-2	TRBD2	TRBV28	CASSFGLADDTGELFF	TGTGCCAGCAGTTTCGGACTAGCGGACGACACCGGGGAGCTGTTTTTT
many	TRBJ1-5	NA	TRBV20-1	CSASPWGGNQPQHF	TGCAGTGCTAGTCCCTGGGGGGGCAATCAGCCCCAGCATTTT
many	TRBJ2-1	TRBD2	TRBV2	CATPGLAGVNEQFF	TGTGCCACACCGGGACTAGCGGGAGTAAATGAGCAGTTCTTC
NA	TRBJ1-1	NA	TRBV25-1	CASSEYQMNTEAFF	TGTGCCAGCAGTGAGTATCAGATGAACACTGAAGCTTTCTTT
NA	TRBJ2-1	NA	TRBV5-5	CASHLGTGAREQFF	TGTGCCAGCCATTTGGGGACCGGAGCCAGAGAGCAGTTCTTC
NA	TRBJ2-1	NA	TRBV7-2	CASSISRSYNEQFF	TGTGCCAGCAGCATATCACGCTCCTACAATGAGCAGTTCTTC
NA	TRBJ2-3	NA	TRBV24-1	CATSDLRGSTDTQYF	TGTGCCACCAGTGATTTGAGAGGGAGCACAGATACGCAGTATTTT
few	TRBJ1-1	NA	TRBV6-1	CASSSDGTEAFF	TGTGCCAGCAGCTCCGATGGGACTGAAGCTTTCTTT
few	TRBJ1-6	NA	TRBV20-1	CSARAGTTNLGDSYNSPLHF	TGCAGTGCTAGGGCCGGGACGACTAACCTTGGGGACTCCTATAATTCACCCCTCCACTTT
many	TRBJ2-1	TRBD2	TRBV2	CASRLTSGSGGYNEQFF	TGTGCCAGCAGGCTAACTAGCGGGTCTGGGGGCTACAATGAGCAGTTCTTC
few	TRBJ2-2	NA	TRBV12-3/TRBV12-4	CASSLVAESSGHTGELFF	TGTGCCAGCAGTTTAGTAGCGGAAAGTAGCGGTCACACCGGGGAGCTGTTTTTT
NA	TRBJ2-1	NA	TRBV29-1	CSVWTGNNEQFF	TGCAGCGTGTGGACGGGAAACAATGAGCAGTTCTTC
few	TRBJ2-3	NA	TRBV6-1	CASSPGTSPRADTQYF	TGTGCCAGCAGTCCAGGCACTAGCCCGCGGGCAGATACGCAGTATTTT
few	TRBJ2-3	TRBD1	TRBV10-2	CASSESRVQGATDTQYF	TGCGCCAGCAGTGAGTCAAGGGTGCAGGGGGCCACAGATACGCAGTATTTT
NA	TRBJ2-1	TRBD2	TRBV19	CASRFLAESSYNEQFF	TGTGCCAGTAGGTTTCTAGCGGAGAGCTCCTACAATGAGCAGTTCTTC
many	TRBJ1-1	NA	TRBV10-2	CASSEPGGTEAFF	TGCGCCAGCAGTGAGCCCGGGGGCACTGAAGCTTTCTTT
many	TRBJ2-3	NA	TRBV27	CASSFVYTDTQYF	TGTGCCAGCAGTTTCGTCTACACAGATACGCAGTATTTT
NA	TRBJ2-6	TRBD1	TRBV10-2	CASSGDRQLTVGANVLTF	TGCGCCAGCAGTGGGGACAGGCAACTGACGGTCGGGGCCAACGTCCTGACTTTC
NA	TRBJ1-4	TRBD1	TRBV6-5	CASSYETGSLDEKLFF	TGTGCCAGCAGTTACGAGACAGGGTCTCTCGATGAAAAACTGTTTTTT
many	TRBJ2-5	NA	TRBV6-2/TRBV6-3	CASSYENAEETQYF	TGTGCCAGCAGTTACGAAAACGCGGAAGAGACCCAGTACTTC
many	TRBJ2-5	NA	TRBV7-9	CASSLGAGETQYF	TGTGCCAGCAGCCTAGGGGCTGGGGAGACCCAGTACTTC
few	TRBJ2-1	NA	TRBV7-8	CASSFQRRGVNEQFF	TGTGCCAGCAGCTTTCAACGCAGAGGAGTGAATGAGCAGTTCTTC
NA	TRBJ2-2	TRBD2	TRBV27	CASSNPSGSIGELFF	TGTGCCAGCAGCAACCCTAGCGGGAGTATCGGGGAGCTGTTTTTT
many	TRBJ2-7	TRBD1	TRBV19	CASSVGTGIYEQYF	TGTGCCAGTAGTGTCGGGACAGGGATCTACGAGCAGTACTTC
few	TRBJ2-5	NA	TRBV21-1	CASSKEEKETQYF	TGTGCCAGCAGCAAAGAAGAGAAGGAGACCCAGTACTTC
many	TRBJ2-1	NA	TRBV3-1	CASSQVLYEQFF	TGTGCCAGCAGCCAAGTTTTGTATGAGCAGTTCTTC
many	TRBJ1-3	NA	TRBV25-1	CASSEGVSGNTIYF	TGTGCCAGCAGCGAGGGAGTTTCTGGAAACACCATATATTTT
once	TRBJ1-1	NA	TRBV19	CASSIDLGVTEAFF	TGTGCCAGTAGTATAGATCTCGGGGTCACTGAAGCTTTCTTT
few	TRBJ1-1	NA	TRBV27	CASQTGNTEAFF	TGTGCCAGCCAAACGGGGAACACTGAAGCTTTCTTT
many	TRBJ2-1	TRBD2	TRBV5-4	CASSLGLAEYNEQFF	TGTGCCAGCAGCTTGGGACTAGCCGAGTACAATGAGCAGTTCTTC
many	TRBJ2-5	NA	TRBV7-8	CASSQGRGQETQYF	TGTGCCAGCAGCCAGGGACGGGGCCAAGAGACCCAGTACTTC
few	TRBJ1-4	NA	TRBV7-9	CASSLDGVWFF	TGTGCCAGCAGCTTAGACGGTGTTTGGTTTTTT